The rows below give T cell receptor beta chains drawn from one sample of a study of T cells expressing NK-cell markers. From its re-call of the 5' RACE reads, TCRdb lists each CDR3 protein once, without DNA. The repertoire shows about 30,000 distinct CDR3 sequences; the top ten hold 50% to 75%. Sequencing was carried out using blood T cells: a sorted CD56 or NKG2C T cell subset, CD4+ or CD8+ T cells, or bulk PBMC T cells (not recorded which). Receptors were obtained from a woman between 18 and 69 years old in good health. The CDR3 runs from the conserved cysteine through the conserved F or W.

v_call,j_call,cdr3_aa
TRBV6-2/TRBV6-3,TRBJ1-5,CASSGTGTTQPQHF
TRBV29-1,TRBJ2-5,CSVVRTGGRETQYF
TRBV10-3,TRBJ2-7,CAISETATFYEQYF
TRBV20-1,TRBJ1-1,CSARELWEDNTEAFF
TRBV20-1,TRBJ2-3,CSASIWTGNTDTQYF
TRBV12-3/TRBV12-4,TRBJ2-7,CASSKVGPAPTYEQYF
TRBV12-3/TRBV12-4,TRBJ2-1,CASSLLENEQFF
TRBV7-3,TRBJ2-3,CASRPQQGGHGADTQYF
TRBV9,TRBJ1-4,CASSVGRLGEKLFF
TRBV7-8,TRBJ2-3,CASSPQRESTDTQYF
TRBV14,TRBJ2-7,CASSQGQGSYEQYF
TRBV12-3/TRBV12-4,TRBJ2-7,CASSLPGYEQYF
TRBV12-3/TRBV12-4,TRBJ2-1,CASSFFEGKNEQFF
TRBV15,TRBJ2-7,CATSREGAHYEQYF
TRBV7-6,TRBJ2-2,CASSLGGAGRNTGELFF
TRBV20-1,TRBJ2-3,CSATSTGEITDTQYF
TRBV12-3/TRBV12-4,TRBJ2-6,CASSLGESGANVLTF